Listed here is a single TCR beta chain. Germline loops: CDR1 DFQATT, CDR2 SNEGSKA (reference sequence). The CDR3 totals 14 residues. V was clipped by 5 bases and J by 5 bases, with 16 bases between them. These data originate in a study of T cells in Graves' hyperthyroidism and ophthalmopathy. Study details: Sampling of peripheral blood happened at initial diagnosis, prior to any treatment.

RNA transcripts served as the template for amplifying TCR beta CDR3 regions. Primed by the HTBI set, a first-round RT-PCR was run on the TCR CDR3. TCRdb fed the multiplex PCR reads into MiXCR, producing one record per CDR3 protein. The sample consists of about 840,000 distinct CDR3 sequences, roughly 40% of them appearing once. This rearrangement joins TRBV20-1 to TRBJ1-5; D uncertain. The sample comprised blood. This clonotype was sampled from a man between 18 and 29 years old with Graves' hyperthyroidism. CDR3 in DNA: TGCAGTGCTTTACTTCCGGTTGGCGATCAGCCCCAGCATTTT. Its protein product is CSALLPVGDQPQHF.